Below are 24 T cell receptor beta chains sequenced from a single sample in a study of shared clonotypes between healthy human individuals. Here immunoSEQ multiplex PCR was the method, and the copy in TCRdb shows in-frame clones only, minus some. The sample has around 2,000,000 clones; around 96% are singletons. Terminally differentiated effector memory CD45RA+ cells were left out of the naive CD8 fraction, which was CD45RO-negative and positively selected for CCR7. The sample was naive CD8+ T cells sorted from blood. Source of these receptors: a man between 18 and 29 years old in good health.

The rearrangement links TRBV9 to TRBJ2-1; perhaps TRBD2 as D (6 bases). This CDR3 spans 19 amino acids. The V gene's germline CDR1 is SGDLS and CDR2 YYNGEE. V lost 4 bases, J lost 2 bases, and 25 bases lay in between. The CDR3 region has the DNA TGTGCCAGCAGCCCCAAAGAGAGGACCGGGACTGGAGCCTACAATGAGCAGTTCTTC. The encoded protein is CASSPKERTGTGAYNEQFF.

This chain joins TRBV4-2 and TRBJ1-1; 7 bases match TRBD1. The CDR3 length is 14 residues. V lost 2 bases and J lost 4; bases outside the gene matches: 4. Germline V lookup: CDR1 LGHNA, CDR2 YNFKEQ. The CDR3 DNA sequence: TGTGCCAGCAGCCAAATGGAGGGGGCCACTGAAGCTTTCTTT. It translates to CASSQMEGATEAFF.

The gene calls are TRBV9 and TRBJ2-1, with 9 bases that match TRBD2. After removal of 3 bases from V and 8 bases from J, the junction contained 12 bases not matched to a gene. The CDR3 totals 16 residues. CDR1 is SGDLS, CDR2 YYNGEE, per germline. The CDR3: CASSAPGLASWHEQFF. The CDR3 DNA reads as TGTGCCAGCAGCGCCCCCGGACTAGCGAGTTGGCATGAGCAGTTCTTC.

This chain uses TRBV5-1 with TRBJ2-5; D possibly corresponds to TRBD1 (5 bases). The CDR3 spans 17 residues. V dropped 0 bases and J dropped 2 bases, with 17 bases sitting between them. The germline V gene encodes CDR1 SGHRS and CDR2 YFSETQ. The CDR3 reads CASSLGQQLNSQETQYF. Written as DNA, the CDR3 is TGCGCCAGCAGCTTGGGACAGCAACTTAACTCACAAGAGACCCAGTACTTC.

The chain employs TRBV6-1 and TRBJ2-3; perhaps D is TRBD1 or TRBD2 (5 bases each). The germline V and J ends were trimmed by 6 bases and 4 bases, with 11 bases remaining between them. CDR1 and CDR2 (germline): MNHNS, SASEGT. This CDR3 contains 13 residues. CDR3 amino acids: CASRGPGADTQYF. In DNA form, the CDR3 reads TGTGCCAGCAGGGGACCGGGCGCAGATACGCAGTATTTT.

V usage is TRBV4-2 and J usage is TRBJ2-3; weak D call: TRBD2 (6 bases). Trimming took 1 base from V and 5 from J, leaving 10 bases between them. Germline values: CDR1 LGHNA, CDR2 YNFKEQ. The CDR3 totals 14 residues. CDR3 protein: CASSQGGEEDTQYF. The CDR3 region has the DNA TGTGCCAGCAGCCAAGGGGGGGAGGAAGATACGCAGTATTTT.

Remarks on this clone: The sample contains more than one DNA sequence encoding this CDR3. The rearrangement uses TRBV27 and TRBJ2-3, with D perhaps matching TRBD2 (5 bases). The length of the CDR3 is 15 residues. Trimming stripped 2 bases from V and 0 bases from J, with 9 bases between. The V gene's germline CDR1 is MNHEY and CDR2 SMNVEV (reference sequence). The DNA for the CDR3 is TGTGCCAGCAGTTTAAGGAGCGGTAGCACAGATACGCAGTATTTT. It codes for CASSLRSGSTDTQYF.

This chain joins TRBV4-1 and TRBJ1-3; D is undetermined. V dropped 0 bases and J dropped 0 bases, with 9 bases sitting between them. CDR3 length: 16 amino acids. The V gene's germline CDR1 is MGHRA and CDR2 YSYEKL. CDR3 sequence: CASSQDSKGSGNTIYF. The DNA for the CDR3 is TGCGCCAGCAGCCAAGACAGTAAGGGCTCTGGAAACACCATATATTTT.

This chain uses TRBV5-1 with TRBJ2-7; 8 positions agree with TRBD2. The CDR3 consists of 17 residues. Germline V lookup: CDR1 SGHRS, CDR2 YFSETQ. The trim removed 4 bases at V and 0 bases at J, leaving 12 bases unmatched. This chain's CDR3 is CASSPMRGAKTSYEQYF. For the CDR3, the DNA is TGCGCCAGCAGCCCCATGCGGGGGGCAAAAACCTCCTACGAGCAGTACTTC.

The J gene is TRBJ2-4, the V gene TRBV13; TRBD1 might be the D (5 bases). Germline assignment: CDR1 PRHDT and CDR2 FYEKMQ (reference sequence). Trimming shortened V by 1 base and J by 7 bases, and 14 bases separated the two germline ends. The CDR3 runs 15 residues. CDR3 coding DNA: TGTGCCAGCAGCTTAGTCACCTCGGCAGGGAACATTCAGTACTTC. Translated, it gives CASSLVTSAGNIQYF.

The V gene is TRBV11-2, the J gene TRBJ2-3; no clear D gene. V was trimmed by 1 base and J by 5 bases, leaving 7 bases between them. Looked up from germline, CDR1 is SGHAT and CDR2 is FQNNGV. CDR3 length equals 13 residues. This CDR3 reads CASSLVLVDTQYF. The CDR3 DNA reads TGTGCCAGCAGCTTAGTCCTAGTAGATACGCAGTATTTT.

This sequence joins TRBV6-1 and TRBJ2-3, with 9 bases identical to TRBD2. After removal of 4 bases from V and 6 bases from J, the junction contained 11 bases not matched to a gene. CDR3 length: 16 residues. Germline V gene data show CDR1 as MNHNS and CDR2 as SASEGT. The CDR3 DNA follows: TGTGCCAGCAGTGGCGGGGGGGAAGGTACGGAGGATACGCAGTATTTT. This gives the protein CASSGGGEGTEDTQYF.

The chain is built from TRBV5-1 and TRBJ2-1; TRBD2 is a possible D gene (6 bases). Germline values: CDR1 SGHRS, CDR2 YFSETQ. V was cut by 0 bases and J by 6 bases, with 10 bases left in between. This CDR3 spans 14 amino acids. The CDR3 here is CASSLDGGFNEQFF. The DNA for the CDR3 is TGCGCCAGCAGCTTGGATGGAGGGTTCAATGAGCAGTTCTTC.

A few counts support this clone. Other DNA sequences in the sample encode the same CDR3. V is TRBV10-2 and J is TRBJ2-5; no firm D call. The germline CDR1 and CDR2 sequences are WSHSY and SAAADI. Trimming took 2 bases from V and 4 from J, leaving 2 bases between them. This CDR3 comprises 11 residues. The CDR3 protein is CASSEIETQYF. The CDR3 DNA is TGCGCCAGCAGTGAGATAGAGACCCAGTACTTC.

The gene calls are TRBV28 and TRBJ1-1, with a possible D match to TRBD1 (6 bases). This CDR3 region has 13 residues. CDR1 and CDR2 (germline): MDHEN, SYDVKM. V was clipped by 11 bases and J by 3 bases, with 16 bases between them. CDR3 sequence (DNA): TGTGCCCAATCAGCAGGGGCGGACACTGAAGCTTTCTTT. Its translation: CAQSAGADTEAFF.

J is TRBJ2-1 and V is TRBV7-3; the match to TRBD2 covers 10 bases. The CDR3 extends over 14 amino acids. The V segment lost 2 bases and the J segment 6 bases; nucleotides outside the gene matches: 1. Germline loops: CDR1 SGHTA, CDR2 FQGTGA. As DNA, the CDR3 is TGTGCCAGCAGCTTACTAGCGGGGGCCAATGAGCAGTTCTTC. It specifies CASSLLAGANEQFF.

Note on this clone: The same CDR3 arises from other DNA sequences in this sample as well. The chain uses TRBV7-2 and TRBJ2-7; no definite D call. Germline lookup yields CDR1 SGHTA and CDR2 FQGNSA. V dropped 0 bases and J dropped 0 bases, with 6 bases sitting between them. The CDR3 covers 14 residues. In nucleotides, the CDR3 is TGTGCCAGCAGCTTAGCGGGTCGCTCCTACGAGCAGTACTTC. Translating it yields CASSLAGRSYEQYF. Full variable domain (outside the CDR3, taken from reference TRBV7-2 and TRBJ2-7): GAGVSQSPSNKVTEKGKDVELRCDPISGHTALYWYRQSLGQGLEFLIYFQGNSAPDKSGLPSDRFSAERTGGSVSTLTIQRTQQEDSAVYLCASSLAGRSYEQYFGPGTRLTVT.

V is TRBV18 and J is TRBJ2-7; 9 bases line up with TRBD2. The trim removed 0 bases at V and 3 bases at J, leaving 9 bases unmatched. The CDR3 runs 17 residues. The germline CDR1 and CDR2 sequences are KGHSH and LQKENI. For the CDR3, the DNA is TGTGCCAGCTCACCACCGGGGGCTAGCGGGATGTTCTACGAGCAGTACTTC. Its translation: CASSPPGASGMFYEQYF. Based on the CDR3 plus reference TRBV18 and TRBJ2-7, the full variable domain is NAGVMQNPRHLVRRRGQEARLRCSPMKGHSHVYWYRQLPEEGLKFMVYLQKENIIDESGMPKERFSAEFPKEGPSILRIQQVVRGDSAAYFCASSPPGASGMFYEQYFGPGTRLTVT.

J is TRBJ2-7 and V is TRBV9; D is unclear. Germline CDR1 reads SGDLS; CDR2 reads YYNGEE. The CDR3 has 13 residues. V gave up 1 base and J gave up 2 bases, with 7 bases separating them. The CDR3 is CASSVRPTYEQYF. The CDR3 region has the DNA TGTGCCAGCAGCGTACGTCCTACCTACGAGCAGTACTTC.

The chain couples TRBV19 to TRBJ1-1, with D possibly being TRBD1 (6 bases). This CDR3 spans 13 amino acids. Trimming removed 3 bases at V and 8 bases at J, with 13 bases between. The V gene's germline CDR1 is LNHDA and CDR2 SQIVND (reference sequence). The CDR3 bases are TGTGCCAGTAGTATTACAGGGTACTCCGAAGCTTTCTTT. This gives the protein CASSITGYSEAFF.

V gene TRBV4-1 combines with J gene TRBJ1-1, with 7 bases aligning to TRBD1. The length of the CDR3 is 13 residues. V gave up 3 bases and J gave up 4 bases; unmatched junction bases: 2. The germline V gene has CDR1 MGHRA and CDR2 YSYEKL. The CDR3 nucleotides are TGCGCCAGCAGCCACGGGGACAGCACTGAAGCTTTCTTT. It translates to CASSHGDSTEAFF.

The CDR3, as DNA: TGTGCCAGCAGCACGACTAGCGGGACCATCTACGAGCAGTACTTC. Its protein is CASSTTSGTIYEQYF. The chain uses TRBV11-2 and TRBJ2-7; TRBD2 agrees at 11 bases. The V and J ends lost 5 bases and 3 bases, in that order; junction bases with no gene match: 6. Germline V gives CDR1 SGHAT, CDR2 FQNNGV. The CDR3 is made up of 15 amino acids.

This chain uses TRBV29-1 with TRBJ1-4, with a weak D call TRBD1 (5 bases). The length of the CDR3 is 12 residues. The germline gives CDR1 SQVTM, CDR2 ANQGSEA. V was cut by 7 bases and J by 5 bases, with 11 bases left in between. The CDR3 protein is CSGQGTNEKLFF. The DNA of the CDR3 is TGCAGCGGCCAGGGCACAAATGAAAAACTGTTTTTT.

Comment on this clone: Its ends do not fully match the called genes, so a read error is possible. The chain uses TRBV7-7 and TRBJ2-2; perhaps TRBD1 as D (6 bases). Germline assignment: CDR1 SSHAT and CDR2 FNYEAQ (reference sequence). CDR3 length: 15 residues. CDR3 residues: CASSFRLQGTGELFF. The CDR3 DNA is TGTGCTAGCAGCTTTCGGCTCCAGGGGACCGGGGAGCTGTTTTTT.